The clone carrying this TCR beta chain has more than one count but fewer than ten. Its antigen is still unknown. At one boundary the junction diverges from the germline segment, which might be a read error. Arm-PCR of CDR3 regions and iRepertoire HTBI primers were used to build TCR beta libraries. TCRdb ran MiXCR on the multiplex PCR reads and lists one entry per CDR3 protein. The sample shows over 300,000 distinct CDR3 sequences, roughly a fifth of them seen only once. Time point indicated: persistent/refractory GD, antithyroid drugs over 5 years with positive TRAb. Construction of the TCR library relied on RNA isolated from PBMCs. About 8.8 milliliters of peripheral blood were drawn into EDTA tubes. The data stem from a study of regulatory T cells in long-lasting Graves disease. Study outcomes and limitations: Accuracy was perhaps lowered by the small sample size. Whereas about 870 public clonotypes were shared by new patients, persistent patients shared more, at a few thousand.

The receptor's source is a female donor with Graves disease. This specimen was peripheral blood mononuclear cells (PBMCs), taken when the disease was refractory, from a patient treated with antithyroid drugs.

CDR3 region: CASSIGPYYEQYF. The CDR3 DNA sequence: TGTGCCAGTAGTATCGGCCCGTACTACGAGCAATACTTC. The chain combines TRBV19 with TRBJ2-7; no firm D call. Germline V gene data show CDR1 as LNHDA and CDR2 as SQIVND (reference sequence). The CDR3 length is 13 residues.